This TCR beta chain is from a study of T cell repertoires in cytomegalovirus infection. Study context: CMV infection together with matching HLA type was indicated by public TCR beta signatures.

TCRdb re-analysed the reads in MiXCR, keeping a single row per CDR3 protein. The repertoire includes nearly 550,000 distinct CDR3 sequences, 15% to 20% of them detected once, and about 24% sits in the top ten. This clonotype was counted many times. Antigen specificity is unknown. A junction boundary mismatches the germline segment, possibly from a read error. Study-wide findings and caveats: HLA-C-restricted CMV-specific TCR beta clonotypes prevailed in the ex vivo response. Carriers of CMV and the relevant HLA type were discriminated by public TCR beta frequency.

The CDR3 has 15 amino acids. The receptor comes from a human donor in good health (CMV status not recorded). Some clones in this sample may be carry-over from other donors' samples. Sequences were obtained from CD8+ T cells from PBMCs. The V gene is TRBV12-3 or TRBV12-4, the J gene TRBJ1-1; D call uncertain. The CDR3 bases are TGTGCCAGCAGCTTAGGGCCCCGAGGGAACACTGAAGCTTTCTTT. The encoded protein is CASSLGPRGNTEAFF.